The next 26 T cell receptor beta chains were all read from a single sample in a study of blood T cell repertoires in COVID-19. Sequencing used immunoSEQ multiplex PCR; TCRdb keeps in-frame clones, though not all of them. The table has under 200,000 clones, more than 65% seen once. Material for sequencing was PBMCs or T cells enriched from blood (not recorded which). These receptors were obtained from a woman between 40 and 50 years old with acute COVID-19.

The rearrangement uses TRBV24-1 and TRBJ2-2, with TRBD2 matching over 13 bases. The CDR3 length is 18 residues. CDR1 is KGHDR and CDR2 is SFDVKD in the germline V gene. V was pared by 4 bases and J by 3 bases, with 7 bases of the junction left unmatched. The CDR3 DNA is TGTGCCACCAGTGACCGTAGCACTAGCGGGAGGGACACCGGGGAGCTGTTTTTT. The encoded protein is CATSDRSTSGRDTGELFF.

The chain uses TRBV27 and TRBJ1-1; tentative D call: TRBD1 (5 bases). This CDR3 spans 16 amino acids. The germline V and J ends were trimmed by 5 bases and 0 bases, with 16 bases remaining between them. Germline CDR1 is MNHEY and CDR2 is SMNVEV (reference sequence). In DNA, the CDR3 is TGTGCCAGCAGTCAAAATTCCAGGGAATTGAACACTGAAGCTTTCTTT. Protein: CASSQNSRELNTEAFF.

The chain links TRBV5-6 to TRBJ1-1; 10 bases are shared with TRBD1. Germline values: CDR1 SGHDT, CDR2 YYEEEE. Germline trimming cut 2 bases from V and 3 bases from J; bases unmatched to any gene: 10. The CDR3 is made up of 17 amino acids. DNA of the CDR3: TGTGCCAGCAGCTTCGGAATCGGGACAGGGGACTACACTGAAGCTTTCTTT. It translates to CASSFGIGTGDYTEAFF.

CDR3 sequence reads: CASSLAGRSTGNTIYF. The CDR3 bases are TGTGCCAGCAGCTTAGCGGGGAGGAGCACTGGAAACACCATATATTTT. The chain uses TRBV7-2 and TRBJ1-3; D call uncertain. Germline assignment: CDR1 SGHTA and CDR2 FQGNSA. V gave up 0 bases and J gave up 2 bases, with 11 bases separating them. This CDR3 spans 16 amino acids. Full variable domain (missing parts from reference TRBV7-2 and TRBJ1-3): GAGVSQSPSNKVTEKGKDVELRCDPISGHTALYWYRQSLGQGLEFLIYFQGNSAPDKSGLPSDRFSAERTGGSVSTLTIQRTQQEDSAVYLCASSLAGRSTGNTIYFGEGSWLTVV.

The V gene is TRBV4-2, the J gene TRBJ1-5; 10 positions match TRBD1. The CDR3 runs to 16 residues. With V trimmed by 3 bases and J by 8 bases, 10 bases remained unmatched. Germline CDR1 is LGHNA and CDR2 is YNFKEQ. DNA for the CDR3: TGTGCCAGCAGCCAGATACTCGGACAGGGGGTCGAGCCCCAGCATTTT. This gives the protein CASSQILGQGVEPQHF.

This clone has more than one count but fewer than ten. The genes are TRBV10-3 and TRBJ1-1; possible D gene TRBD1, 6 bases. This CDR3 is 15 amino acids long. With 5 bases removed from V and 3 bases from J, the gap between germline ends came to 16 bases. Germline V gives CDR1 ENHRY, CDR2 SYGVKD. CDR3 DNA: TGTGCCATCAGTATAACAGGGATATCAGACACTGAAGCTTTCTTT. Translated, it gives CAISITGISDTEAFF.

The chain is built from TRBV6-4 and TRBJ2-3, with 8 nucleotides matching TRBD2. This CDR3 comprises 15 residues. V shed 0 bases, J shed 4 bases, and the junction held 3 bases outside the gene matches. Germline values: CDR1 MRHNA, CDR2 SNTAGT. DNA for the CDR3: TGTGCCAGCAGTGACTCGACGGGAGGGCCAGATACGCAGTATTTT. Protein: CASSDSTGGPDTQYF.

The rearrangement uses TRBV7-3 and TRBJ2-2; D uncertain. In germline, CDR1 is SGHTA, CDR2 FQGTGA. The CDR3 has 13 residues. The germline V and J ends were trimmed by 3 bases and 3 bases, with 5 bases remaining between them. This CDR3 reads CASSFIHTGELFF. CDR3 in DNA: TGTGCCAGCAGCTTCATTCACACCGGGGAGCTGTTTTTT.

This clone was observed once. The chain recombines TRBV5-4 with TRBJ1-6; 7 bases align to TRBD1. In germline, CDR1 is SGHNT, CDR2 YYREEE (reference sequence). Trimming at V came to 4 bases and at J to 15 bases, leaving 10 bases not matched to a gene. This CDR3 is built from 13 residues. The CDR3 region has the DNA TGTGCCAGCAGCGCTGAGACAGGGATGAACCTCCACTTT. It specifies CASSAETGMNLHF.

The CDR3 is CASSPTGQGERYEQFF. The DNA of the CDR3 is TGCGCCAGCAGCCCGACGGGACAGGGGGAGAGGTATGAGCAGTTCTTC. The chain couples TRBV5-1 to TRBJ2-1; 11 bases are a match to TRBD1. Germline lookup yields CDR1 SGHRS and CDR2 YFSETQ. The CDR3 is made up of 16 amino acids. Trimming cost V 4 bases and J 8 bases; bases outside gene matches: 11.

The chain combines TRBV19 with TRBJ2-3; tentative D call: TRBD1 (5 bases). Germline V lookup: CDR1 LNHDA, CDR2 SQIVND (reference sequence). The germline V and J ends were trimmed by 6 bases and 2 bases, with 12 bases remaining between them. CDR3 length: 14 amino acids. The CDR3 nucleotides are TGTGCCAGTAGGGACACCTTTTCCACAGATACGCAGTATTTT. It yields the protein CASRDTFSTDTQYF.

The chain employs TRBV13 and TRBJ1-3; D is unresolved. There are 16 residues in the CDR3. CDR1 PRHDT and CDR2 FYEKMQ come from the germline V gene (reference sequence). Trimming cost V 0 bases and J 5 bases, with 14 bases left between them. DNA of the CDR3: TGTGCCAGCAGCTTAGGTCCCGACATTACTCGAAACACCATATATTTT. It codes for CASSLGPDITRNTIYF.

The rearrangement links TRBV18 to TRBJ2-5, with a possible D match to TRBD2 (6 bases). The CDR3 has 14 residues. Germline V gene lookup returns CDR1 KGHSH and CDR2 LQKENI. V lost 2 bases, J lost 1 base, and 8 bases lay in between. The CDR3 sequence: CASSPNGGQETQYF. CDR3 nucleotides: TGTGCCAGCTCACCAAACGGGGGCCAAGAGACCCAGTACTTC.

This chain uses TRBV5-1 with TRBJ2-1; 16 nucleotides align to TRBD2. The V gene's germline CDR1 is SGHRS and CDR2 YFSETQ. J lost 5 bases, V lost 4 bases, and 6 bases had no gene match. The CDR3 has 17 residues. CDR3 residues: CASSAGLAGGPDNEQFF. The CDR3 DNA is TGCGCCAGCAGCGCGGGACTAGCGGGAGGGCCTGACAATGAGCAGTTCTTC. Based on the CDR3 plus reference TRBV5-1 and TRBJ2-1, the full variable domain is KAGVTQTPRYLIKTRGQQVTLSCSPISGHRSVSWYQQTPGQGLQFLFEYFSETQRNKGNFPGRFSGRQFSNSRSEMNVSTLELGDSALYLCASSAGLAGGPDNEQFFGPGTRLTVL.

The CDR3 DNA is TGTGCCAGTAGTATAGAAGCGACCGGAGGATGGAATGAGCAGTTCTTC. Translated, it gives CASSIEATGGWNEQFF. The V gene is TRBV19, the J gene TRBJ2-1, with D possibly being TRBD2 (5 bases). Germline V gene sequence: CDR1 LNHDA, CDR2 SQIVND (reference sequence). This CDR3 contains 16 residues. The germline V and J ends were trimmed by 0 bases and 7 bases, with 16 bases remaining between them.

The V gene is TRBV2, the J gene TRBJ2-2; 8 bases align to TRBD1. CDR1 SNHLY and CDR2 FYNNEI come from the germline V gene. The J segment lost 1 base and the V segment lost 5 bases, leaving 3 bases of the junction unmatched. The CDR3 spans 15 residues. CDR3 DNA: TGTGCCAGCAGTCGGGACAGGCGGAACACCGGGGAGCTGTTTTTT. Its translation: CASSRDRRNTGELFF.

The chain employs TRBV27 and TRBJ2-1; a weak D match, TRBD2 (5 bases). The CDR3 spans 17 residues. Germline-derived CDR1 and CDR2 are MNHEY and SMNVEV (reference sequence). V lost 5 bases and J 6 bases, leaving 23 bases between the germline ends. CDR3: CASSPEEASYGLNEQFF. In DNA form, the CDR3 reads TGTGCCAGCAGTCCAGAAGAGGCCTCTTATGGACTCAATGAGCAGTTCTTC.

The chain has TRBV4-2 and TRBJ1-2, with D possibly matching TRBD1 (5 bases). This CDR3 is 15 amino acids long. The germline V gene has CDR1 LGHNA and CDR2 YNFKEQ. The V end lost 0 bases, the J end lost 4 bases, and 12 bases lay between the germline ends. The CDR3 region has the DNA TGTGCCAGCAGCCAAGATCAAGGGGAGGGCTATGGCTACACCTTC. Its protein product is CASSQDQGEGYGYTF.

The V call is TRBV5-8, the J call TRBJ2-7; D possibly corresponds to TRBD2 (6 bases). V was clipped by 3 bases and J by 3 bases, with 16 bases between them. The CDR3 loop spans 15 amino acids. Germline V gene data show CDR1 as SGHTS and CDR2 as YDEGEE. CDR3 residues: CASSSRGWRDYEQYF. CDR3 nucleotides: TGTGCCAGCAGCTCTAGGGGCTGGAGGGACTACGAGCAGTACTTC.

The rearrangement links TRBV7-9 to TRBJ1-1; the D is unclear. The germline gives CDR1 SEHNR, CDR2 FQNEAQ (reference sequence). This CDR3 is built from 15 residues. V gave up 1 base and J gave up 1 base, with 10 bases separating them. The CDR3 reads CASSLGAGGNTEAFF. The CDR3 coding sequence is TGTGCCAGCAGCTTAGGCGCGGGCGGGAACACTGAAGCTTTCTTT.

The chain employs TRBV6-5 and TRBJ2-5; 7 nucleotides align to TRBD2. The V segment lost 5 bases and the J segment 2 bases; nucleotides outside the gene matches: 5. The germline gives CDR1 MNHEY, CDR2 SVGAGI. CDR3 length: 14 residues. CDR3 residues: CASSKSGMQETQYF. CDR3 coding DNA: TGTGCCAGCAGTAAAAGCGGGATGCAAGAGACCCAGTACTTC.

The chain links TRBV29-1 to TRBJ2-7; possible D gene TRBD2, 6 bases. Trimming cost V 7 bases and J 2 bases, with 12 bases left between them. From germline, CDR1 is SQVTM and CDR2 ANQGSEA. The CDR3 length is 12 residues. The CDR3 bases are TGCAGCGCCCCCCGGGAGCCCTACGAGCAGTACGTC. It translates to CSAPREPYEQYV.

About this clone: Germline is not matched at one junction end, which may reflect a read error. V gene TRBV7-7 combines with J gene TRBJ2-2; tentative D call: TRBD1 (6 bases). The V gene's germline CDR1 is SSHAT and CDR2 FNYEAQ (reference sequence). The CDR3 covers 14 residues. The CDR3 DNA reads TGTGCTAGCAGCCCGGACAGGAACACCGGGGAGCTGTTTTTT. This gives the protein CASSPDRNTGELFF.

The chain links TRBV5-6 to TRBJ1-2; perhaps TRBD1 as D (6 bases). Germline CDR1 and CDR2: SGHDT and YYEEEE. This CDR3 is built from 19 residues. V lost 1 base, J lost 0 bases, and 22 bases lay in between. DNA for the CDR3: TGTGCCAGCAGCTTGTACGGGTGGGGGCCTCAACAGGCTAACTATGGCTACACCTTC. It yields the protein CASSLYGWGPQQANYGYTF. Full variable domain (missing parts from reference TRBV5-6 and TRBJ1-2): DAGVTQSPTHLIKTRGQQVTLRCSPKSGHDTVSWYQQALGQGPQFIFQYYEEEERQRGNFPDRFSGHQFPNYSSELNVNALLLGDSALYLCASSLYGWGPQQANYGYTFGSGTRLTVV.

The CDR3 loop is CASGGRAAGTGELFF. In DNA, the CDR3 is TGTGCCAGCGGAGGCCGGGCAGCCGGCACCGGGGAGCTGTTTTTT. The V call is TRBV6-5, the J call TRBJ2-2; tentative D call: TRBD2 (5 bases). V was trimmed by 8 bases and J by 4 bases, leaving 17 bases between them. The CDR3 is 15 amino acids. CDR1 and CDR2 (germline): MNHEY, SVGAGI.

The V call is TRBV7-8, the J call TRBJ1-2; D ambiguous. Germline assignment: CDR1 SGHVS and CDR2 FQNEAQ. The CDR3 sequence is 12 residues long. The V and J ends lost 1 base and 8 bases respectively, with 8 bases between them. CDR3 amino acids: CASSLGQSGYTF. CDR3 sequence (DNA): TGTGCCAGCAGCTTAGGACAAAGCGGCTACACCTTC.